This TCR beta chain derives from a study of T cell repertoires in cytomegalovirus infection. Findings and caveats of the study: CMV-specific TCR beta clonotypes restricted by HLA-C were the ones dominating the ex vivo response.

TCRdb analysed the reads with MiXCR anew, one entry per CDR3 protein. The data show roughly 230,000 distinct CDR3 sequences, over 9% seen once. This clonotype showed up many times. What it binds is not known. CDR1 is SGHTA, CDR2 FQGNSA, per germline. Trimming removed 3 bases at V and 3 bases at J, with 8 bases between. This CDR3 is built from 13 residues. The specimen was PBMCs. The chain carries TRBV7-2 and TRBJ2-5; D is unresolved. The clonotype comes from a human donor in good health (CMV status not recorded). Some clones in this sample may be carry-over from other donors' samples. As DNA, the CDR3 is TGTGCCAGCAGCTTTGGGCCGAAAGAGACCCAGTACTTC. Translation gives CASSFGPKETQYF.